This T cell receptor (beta chain) was captured in a study of T cell changes during pregnancy in multiple sclerosis. Using immunoSEQ multiplex PCR, the repertoire was profiled, and TCRdb retains in-frame clones only, with some absent. The sample lists 45,000 to 50,000 clones, about 91% occurring once. This CDR3 region has 17 residues. V lost 2 bases, J lost 4 bases, and 11 bases stayed unmatched. Per germline, CDR1 SGHTS and CDR2 YDEGEE. The chain couples TRBV5-8 to TRBJ1-1; TRBD1 agrees at 10 bases. The sequences come from CD8+ T cells from peripheral blood mononuclear cells, collected after pregnancy. The sequence derives from a female donor with multiple sclerosis, enrolled in a pregnancy study. CDR3 residues: CASSLRGDRGRATEAFF. In DNA, the CDR3 is TGTGCCAGCAGCTTACGGGGAGACAGGGGGCGCGCCACTGAAGCTTTCTTT.